The 25 T cell receptor beta chains reported below all come from one sample, sequenced in a study of vaccination and CD4 T cells after COVID-19. These receptors have no known antigen. An Oncomine TCR Beta short-read assay was used to sequence the DNA from cultured CD4+ T cells. TCRdb fed the PCR reads into MiXCR, producing one record per CDR3 protein. The data hold about 15,000 distinct CDR3 sequences, with roughly 53% observed a single time. Treatment reported: approximately nine-day PBMC culture with coronavirus spike peptide pools or control peptides (ViraFEST assay). The sample was CD4+ T cells from blood, cultured in vitro, taken before SARS-CoV-2 vaccination. Receptors were obtained from a human donor who had recovered from COVID-19.

This clonotype was counted only a few times. The CDR3 is CASSLRSGSGPQHF. As DNA, the CDR3 is TGTGCCAGCAGTTTAAGGTCAGGGTCAGGGCCCCAGCATTTT. The rearrangement uses TRBV28 and TRBJ1-5; TRBD1 might be the D (5 bases). Germline V gene data show CDR1 as MDHEN and CDR2 as SYDVKM. This CDR3 spans 14 amino acids. The V end was cut by 2 bases, the J end by 9 bases, with 14 bases between.

CDR3 sequence: CATSESTGNQPQHF. DNA for the CDR3: TGTGCCACCAGTGAATCCACAGGTAATCAGCCCCAGCATTTT. The chain carries TRBV24-1 and TRBJ1-5; D may be TRBD1 (5 bases). CDR1 KGHDR and CDR2 SFDVKD come from the germline V gene. The CDR3 runs to 14 residues. Deletions cut 4 bases from V and 4 bases from J, with 10 bases between.

The J gene is TRBJ1-1, the V gene TRBV5-4, with TRBD1 as a possible D gene (5 bases). V was trimmed by 1 base and J by 5 bases, leaving 12 bases between them. The CDR3 totals 14 residues. Germline V gene sequence: CDR1 SGHNT, CDR2 YYREEE (reference sequence). The CDR3 is CASSLTGVRTEAFF. The CDR3 nucleotides are TGTGCCAGCAGCTTGACGGGGGTTAGGACTGAAGCTTTCTTT. Full variable domain (outside the CDR3, taken from reference TRBV5-4 and TRBJ1-1): ETGVTQSPTHLIKTRGQQVTLRCSSQSGHNTVSWYQQALGQGPQFIFQYYREEENGRGNFPPRFSGLQFPNYSSELNVNALELDDSALYLCASSLTGVRTEAFFGQGTRLTVV.

This chain links TRBV6-5 with TRBJ1-1; tentative D call: TRBD1 (5 bases). The CDR3 contains 14 residues. The germline V gene has CDR1 MNHEY and CDR2 SVGAGI. Between the trimmed V and J ends, which lost 4 bases and 1 base, there was a span of 10 bases. CDR3 residues: CASSLTVGNTEAFF. CDR3 nucleotide sequence: TGTGCCAGCAGTTTGACAGTCGGGAACACTGAAGCTTTCTTT.

This rearrangement joins TRBV12-3 or TRBV12-4 to TRBJ1-2; D not certain. V was shortened by 3 bases and J by 5 bases, with 4 bases between the two germline ends. This CDR3 contains 11 residues. The CDR3 sequence: CASSLDYGYTF. The CDR3 nucleotides are TGTGCCAGCAGTTTGGATTATGGCTACACCTTC.

The rearrangement links TRBV5-5 to TRBJ1-1; no reliable D call. The CDR3 is 16 residues long. CDR1 is SGHKS and CDR2 is YYEKEE in the germline V gene (reference sequence). Trimming cost V 2 bases and J 0 bases, with 14 bases left between them. The CDR3 nucleotides read TGTGCCAGCAGCTTTCAGAGATGGCCCATGAACACTGAAGCTTTCTTT. It yields the protein CASSFQRWPMNTEAFF. The complete variable domain, with remaining parts taken from reference TRBV5-5 and TRBJ1-1, reads DAGVTQSPTHLIKTRGQQVTLRCSPISGHKSVSWYQQVLGQGPQFIFQYYEKEERGRGNFPDRFSARQFPNYSSELNVNALLLGDSALYLCASSFQRWPMNTEAFFGQGTRLTVV.

J is TRBJ2-1 and V is TRBV5-1; D unclear. The CDR3 is 12 residues long. Germline CDR1 is SGHRS and CDR2 is YFSETQ. Between the trimmed V and J ends, which lost 9 bases and 9 bases, there was a span of 16 bases. The chain's CDR3 is CANQLPSGEQFF. CDR3 bases: TGCGCCAACCAGCTTCCGTCGGGTGAGCAGTTCTTC.

The J gene is TRBJ2-3, the V gene TRBV10-2, with 10 bases lining up with TRBD1. Unmatched junction bases numbered 9, after V lost 3 bases and J lost 6 bases. This CDR3 has 16 amino acids. Germline V gene data show CDR1 as WSHSY and CDR2 as SAAADI. The CDR3 is CASSDGRDRGIDTQYF. As DNA, the CDR3 is TGCGCCAGCAGTGATGGCCGGGACAGGGGAATTGATACGCAGTATTTT.

The chain is built from TRBV2 and TRBJ1-2; D remains unclear. There are 14 residues in the CDR3. Trimming pared 2 bases from V and 4 bases from J, leaving 11 bases between. The germline gives CDR1 SNHLY, CDR2 FYNNEI. The CDR3 loop is CASSELGNSYGYTF. The DNA of the CDR3 is TGTGCCAGCAGTGAACTGGGAAATTCCTATGGCTACACCTTC.

Concerning this clonotype: One junction end disagrees with the germline gene, perhaps due to a read error. The chain carries TRBV11-2 and TRBJ2-7, with 7 bases identical to TRBD2. The CDR3 has 13 residues. Germline V gives CDR1 SGHAT, CDR2 FQNNGV. In DNA form, the CDR3 reads TGTGCCAGCAGCTTAGGAGGCGGGCGGGAGCGGTACTTC. Its protein is CASSLGGGRERYF.

This chain joins TRBV28 and TRBJ2-7; no clear D gene. In germline, CDR1 is MDHEN, CDR2 SYDVKM. Trimming shortened V by 5 bases and J by 13 bases, and 21 bases separated the two germline ends. This CDR3 comprises 13 residues. The CDR3 loop reads CASSKSGFSRAYF. As DNA, the CDR3 is TGTGCCAGCAGTAAATCCGGGTTCTCAAGGGCTTACTTC.

This clonotype was recorded only once. In DNA, the CDR3 is TGTGCCAGCAGCTTAGGAAGCCAGGGGCAGCAGTACTTC. Translated: CASSLGSQGQQYF. The chain links TRBV7-3 to TRBJ2-7; possibly TRBD1 for D (6 bases). V dropped 2 bases and J dropped 8 bases, with 13 bases sitting between them. The germline gives CDR1 SGHTA, CDR2 FQGTGA. The length of the CDR3 is 13 residues. The whole variable domain, remainder taken from reference TRBV7-3 and TRBJ2-7, is GAGVSQTPSNKVTEKGKYVELRCDPISGHTALYWYRQSLGQGPEFLIYFQGTGAADDSGLPNDRFFAVRPEGSVSTLKIQRTERGDSAVYLCASSLGSQGQQYFGPGTRLTVT.

This clonotype has only a few counts. CDR3 nucleotide sequence: TGCGCCAGCAGCCAAGAGAGGGGACCAGATACGCAGTATTTT. Protein product: CASSQERGPDTQYF. This sequence joins TRBV4-3 and TRBJ2-3, with D perhaps assigned TRBD1 or TRBD2 (5 bases each). The CDR3 extends over 14 amino acids. Deletions cut 0 bases from V and 4 bases from J, with 8 bases between. Germline assignment: CDR1 LGHNA and CDR2 YSLEER.

This clonotype came up a few times. The genes are TRBV11-3 and TRBJ2-7; D is possibly TRBD1 (6 bases). CDR1 is SGHNT, CDR2 YENEEA, per germline. The CDR3 covers 13 residues. V lost 1 base, J lost 7 bases, and 11 bases lay in between. CDR3 sequence (DNA): TGTGCCAGCAGCTTAGCACAGGGTGGGGAGCAGTACTTC. It specifies CASSLAQGGEQYF.

The chain uses TRBV11-3 and TRBJ1-2, with 8 bases matching TRBD1. This CDR3 contains 13 residues. J was trimmed by 7 bases and V by 4 bases; bases with no gene match: 5. CDR1 is SGHNT and CDR2 is YENEEA in the germline V gene. In DNA form, the CDR3 reads TGTGCCAGCAGCTCGACAGGGGTGGGTGGCTACACCTTC. Protein product: CASSSTGVGGYTF.

J is TRBJ2-7 and V is TRBV10-3; the D gene is possibly TRBD2 (5 bases). Per the germline V gene, CDR1 is ENHRY and CDR2 is SYGVKD. Trimming took off 2 bases at V and 3 bases at J, with 5 bases between the two ends. CDR3 size: 12 residues. DNA of the CDR3: TGTGCCATCAGTGAGGGGAGCTACGAGCAGTACTTC. This encodes CAISEGSYEQYF.

This clonotype was found a few times. The chain is built from TRBV20-1 and TRBJ1-2; no clear D gene. Germline CDR1 is DFQATT and CDR2 is SNEGSKA (reference sequence). CDR3 length: 13 amino acids. Trimming took 0 bases from V and 2 from J, leaving 7 bases between them. CDR3 nucleotides: TGCAGTGCTAGAGAATCCCTAAACTATGGCTACACCTTC. This translates into CSARESLNYGYTF.

This clonotype was picked up a small number of times. The chain is built from TRBV24-1 and TRBJ2-3, with 7 bases matching TRBD1. From germline, CDR1 is KGHDR and CDR2 SFDVKD. With V trimmed by 7 bases and J by 1 base, 10 bases remained unmatched. This CDR3 region has 16 residues. CDR3 sequence (DNA): TGTGCCACCAGCATGACAGGGCCCTGGGGCACAGATACGCAGTATTTT. Translating gives CATSMTGPWGTDTQYF.

This chain uses TRBV12-3 or TRBV12-4 with TRBJ1-6; tentatively, D is TRBD1 (5 bases). The CDR3 contains 14 residues. Trimming took 3 bases from V and 9 from J, leaving 12 bases between them. CDR3 amino acids: CASSFRDRGSPLHF. Written as DNA, the CDR3 is TGTGCCAGCAGTTTTCGGGACCGTGGTTCACCCCTCCACTTT.

The chain recombines TRBV7-9 with TRBJ2-5, with 9 bases lining up with TRBD1. The length of the CDR3 is 17 residues. Germline loops: CDR1 SEHNR, CDR2 FQNEAQ (reference sequence). Losses at the gene ends were 5 bases for V and 3 bases for J; bases not matched to a gene: 13. CDR3 loop: CASSVSLAGTGKETQYF. In nucleotides, the CDR3 is TGTGCCAGCAGCGTTTCCTTGGCAGGGACAGGGAAAGAGACCCAGTACTTC. The complete variable domain, with remaining parts taken from reference TRBV7-9 and TRBJ2-5, reads DTGVSQNPRHKITKRGQNVTFRCDPISEHNRLYWYRQTLGQGPEFLTYFQNEAQLEKSRLLSDRFSAERPKGSFSTLEIQRTEQGDSAMYLCASSVSLAGTGKETQYFGPGTRLLVL.

The rearrangement links TRBV19 to TRBJ1-5; a weak D match, TRBD1 (5 bases). Germline V lookup: CDR1 LNHDA, CDR2 SQIVND (reference sequence). The CDR3 has 15 residues. Trimming took 3 bases from V and 2 from J, leaving 11 bases between them. The CDR3 reads CASSIPRDRNQPQHF. CDR3 sequence (DNA): TGTGCCAGTAGTATCCCCAGGGATCGCAATCAGCCCCAGCATTTT. The whole variable domain, filled in from reference TRBV19 and TRBJ1-5, reads DGGITQSPKYLFRKEGQNVTLSCEQNLNHDAMYWYRQDPGQGLRLIYYSQIVNDFQKGDIAEGYSVSREKKESFPLTVTSAQKNPTAFYLCASSIPRDRNQPQHFGDGTRLSIL.

The V call is TRBV7-3, the J call TRBJ1-1; no definite D call. V was clipped by 4 bases and J by 5 bases, with 11 bases between them. Germline V gene sequence: CDR1 SGHTA, CDR2 FQGTGA. The CDR3 consists of 13 residues. CDR3 in DNA: TGTGCCAGCAGCTCAACCGGGGTTACTGAAGCTTTCTTT. It codes for CASSSTGVTEAFF.

The J gene is TRBJ1-5, the V gene TRBV29-1; tentatively, D is TRBD1 (5 bases). Per the germline V gene, CDR1 is SQVTM and CDR2 is ANQGSEA. Trimming took off 5 bases at V and 2 bases at J, with 10 bases between the two ends. The CDR3 totals 13 residues. CDR3 nucleotide sequence: TGCAGCGTTCGGGACGGAGGCAATCAGCCCCAGCATTTT. This gives the protein CSVRDGGNQPQHF.

This chain joins TRBV6-1 and TRBJ2-5; 11 bases fit TRBD1. The V gene's germline CDR1 is MNHNS and CDR2 SASEGT. This CDR3 is 16 amino acids long. The V gene end was trimmed by 0 bases and the J gene end by 4 bases; junction bases not matched to a gene: 4. CDR3 residues: CASSEASDRGRETQYF. CDR3 nucleotides: TGTGCCAGCAGTGAAGCTTCGGACAGGGGGCGAGAGACCCAGTACTTC.

This chain links TRBV19 with TRBJ2-1; 9 bases are shared with TRBD2. V trimming: 5 bases; J trimming: 2 bases; junction bases outside the gene matches: 7. The CDR3 has 16 residues. CDR1 and CDR2 (germline): LNHDA, SQIVND (reference sequence). The CDR3 here is CASSQIAGVTYNEQFF. The CDR3 DNA is TGTGCCAGTAGTCAGATAGCGGGAGTTACCTACAATGAGCAGTTCTTC.